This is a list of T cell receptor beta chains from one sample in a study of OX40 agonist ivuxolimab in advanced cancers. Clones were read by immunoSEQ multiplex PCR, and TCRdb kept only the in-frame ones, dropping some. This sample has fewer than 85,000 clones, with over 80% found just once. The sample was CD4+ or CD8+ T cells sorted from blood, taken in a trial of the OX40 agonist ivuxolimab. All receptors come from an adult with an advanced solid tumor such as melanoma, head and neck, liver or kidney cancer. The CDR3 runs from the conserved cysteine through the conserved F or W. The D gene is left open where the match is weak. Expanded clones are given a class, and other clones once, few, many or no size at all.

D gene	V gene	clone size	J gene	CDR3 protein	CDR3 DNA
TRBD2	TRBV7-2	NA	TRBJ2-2	CASGLAANTGELFF	TGTGCCAGCGGTCTAGCGGCTAACACCGGGGAGCTGTTTTTT
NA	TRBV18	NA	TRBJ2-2	CASSRLGSGELFF	TGTGCCAGCTCACGGCTCGGGAGCGGGGAGCTGTTTTTT
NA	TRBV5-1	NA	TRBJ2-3	CASSLAVGTAIDTQYF	TGCGCCAGCAGCTTGGCCGTCGGTACTGCGATAGATACGCAGTATTTT
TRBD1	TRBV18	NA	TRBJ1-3	CASSPPQGTGRNTIYF	TGTGCCAGCTCACCACCCCAAGGGACAGGTCGAAACACCATATATTTT
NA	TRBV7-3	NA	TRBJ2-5	CASSLKLVYQETQYF	TGTGCCAGCAGCTTAAAGCTAGTGTACCAAGAGACCCAGTACTTC
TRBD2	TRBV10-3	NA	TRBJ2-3	CAISESTAGALTDTQYF	TGTGCCATCAGTGAGTCGACGGCGGGAGCACTTACAGATACGCAGTATTTT
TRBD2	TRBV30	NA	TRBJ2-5	CAWDQAGGPQETQYF	TGTGCCTGGGATCAAGCGGGAGGGCCGCAAGAGACCCAGTACTTC
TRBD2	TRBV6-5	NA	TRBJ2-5	CASSYQEAGGETQYF	TGTGCCAGCAGTTACCAGGAGGCGGGAGGAGAGACCCAGTACTTC
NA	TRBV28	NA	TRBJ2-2	CASGFGEVGTGELFF	TGTGCCAGCGGTTTTGGGGAAGTAGGGACCGGGGAGCTGTTTTTT
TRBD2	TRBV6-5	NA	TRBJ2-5	CASSLGLAGGRETQYF	TGTGCCAGCAGTTTGGGACTAGCGGGAGGACGGGAGACCCAGTACTTC
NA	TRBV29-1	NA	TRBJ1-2	CSVNTRNYGYTF	TGCAGCGTTAATACTAGAAACTATGGCTACACCTTC
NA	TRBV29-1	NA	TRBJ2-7	CSALGGVTYEQYF	TGCAGCGCCCTAGGGGGGGTCACCTACGAGCAGTACTTC
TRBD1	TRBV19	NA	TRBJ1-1	CASSNGQGPGTEAFF	TGTGCCAGTAGTAACGGACAGGGCCCGGGGACTGAAGCTTTCTTT
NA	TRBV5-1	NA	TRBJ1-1	CASSLTENTEAFF	TGCGCCAGCAGCTTGACAGAGAACACTGAAGCTTTCTTT
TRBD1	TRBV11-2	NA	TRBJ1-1	CASSFNRGVTEAFF	TGTGCCAGCAGCTTTAACAGGGGAGTAACTGAAGCTTTCTTT
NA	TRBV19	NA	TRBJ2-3	CASSASPSGSTDTQYF	TGTGCCAGTAGTGCTTCACCATCCGGTAGCACAGATACGCAGTATTTT
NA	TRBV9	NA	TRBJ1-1	CASSAGDLNTEAFF	TGTGCCAGCAGCGCAGGGGATTTGAACACTGAAGCTTTCTTT
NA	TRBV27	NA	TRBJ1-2	CASSPSVGRTTGGYTF	TGTGCCAGCAGTCCCTCGGTGGGACGCACGACGGGTGGCTACACCTTC
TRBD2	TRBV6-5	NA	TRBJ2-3	CASSSLAGGSGDTQYF	TGTGCCAGCAGTTCACTAGCGGGAGGGTCGGGGGATACGCAGTATTTT
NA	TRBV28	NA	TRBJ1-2	CASSSSPLNYGYTF	TGTGCCAGCAGTTCCTCCCCTCTCAACTATGGCTACACCTTC
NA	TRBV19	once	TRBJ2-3	CASGAGLPGSDTQYF	TGTGCCAGTGGGGCCGGCTTGCCTGGCTCAGATACGCAGTATTTT
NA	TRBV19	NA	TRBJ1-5	CASSMRAGDNQPQHF	TGTGCCAGTAGTATGAGGGCAGGGGACAATCAGCCCCAGCATTTT
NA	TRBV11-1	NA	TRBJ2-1	CASSPGQLIEQFF	TGTGCCAGCAGCCCTGGCCAGTTAATAGAGCAGTTCTTC
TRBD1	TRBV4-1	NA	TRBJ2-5	CASSPTGQVKSVCEETQYF	TGCGCCAGCAGCCCGACTGGACAGGTTAAGAGTGTCTGTGAAGAGACCCAGTACTTC